This T cell receptor (beta chain) comes out of a study of blood T cell repertoires in COVID-19. On the study more broadly: COVID-19 samples, acute and convalescent, were from the United States, Italy and Spain.

CDR1 MNHNY and CDR2 SVGAGI come from the germline V gene (reference sequence). This CDR3 region has 12 residues. V lost 10 bases, J lost 4 bases, and 10 bases lay in between. This clone was detected only a few times. Authors' data handling: Cell counts per sample came from amplifying reference gene primers. Using immunoSEQ multiplex PCR, the repertoire was profiled, and TCRdb retains in-frame clones only, with some absent. V, J and clone size were drawn from that table, and D and trimming were deduced from the DNA. The table has about 100,000 clones, approximately 80% seen once. The chain joins TRBV6-6 to TRBJ2-2; D might be TRBD1 (5 bases). The receptor was isolated from a man in his 70s with active or convalescent COVID-19. The sample taken for sequencing was peripheral blood. CDR3: CATPDITGELFF. CDR3 nucleotide sequence: TGTGCCACCCCGGACATCACCGGGGAGCTGTTTTTT.